The rows below give T cell receptor beta chains drawn from one sample of a study of shared clonotypes between healthy human individuals. Repertoires were generated with immunoSEQ multiplex PCR, while TCRdb's copy carries only in-frame clones and drops some. The sample has some 2.3 million clones, more than 85% seen once; the top ten hold around 0.4%. Input material: naive CD4+ T cells from PBMCs. Source of these receptors: a man aged 18 to 30 in good health. Some clones in this sample may be carry-over from other donors' samples. Each CDR3 is given with its conserved first and last residue. D genes are given only for firm matches. Only part of the rows carry a size: once, few, many, or a class if the clone is expanded.

v_gene	d_gene	abundance	j_gene	CDR3aa	CDR3nt
TRBV4-2	.	.	TRBJ2-7	CASSQDFVLEQYF	TGTGCCAGCAGCCAAGATTTTGTTCTCGAGCAGTACTTC
TRBV30	.	.	TRBJ1-1	CAWKVISMISTEAFF	TGTGCCTGGAAGGTCATATCTATGATCTCAACTGAAGCTTTCTTT
TRBV18	.	.	TRBJ1-2	CASSQGGRYYGYTF	TGTGCCAGCTCACAGGGGGGCCGATACTATGGCTACACCTTC
TRBV28	.	.	TRBJ2-3	CASSPWGETTDTQYF	TGTGCCAGCAGTCCCTGGGGGGAGACCACAGATACGCAGTATTTT
TRBV11-2	.	.	TRBJ2-2	CASSLLQGPTGELFF	TGTGCCAGCAGCTTATTACAGGGACCCACCGGGGAGCTGTTTTTT
TRBV30	.	.	TRBJ2-1	CAWSGTAERNEQFF	TGTGCCTGGAGTGGTACCGCGGAAAGAAATGAGCAGTTCTTC
TRBV7-2	TRBD2	once	TRBJ2-5	CASSLAGSGGETQYF	TGTGCCAGCAGCTTAGCAGGGAGCGGGGGGGAGACCCAGTACTTC
TRBV27	TRBD2	once	TRBJ2-3	CASSPRLAGEAVLSTDTQYF	TGTGCCAGCAGTCCAAGACTAGCGGGGGAGGCGGTACTTAGCACAGATACGCAGTATTTT
TRBV7-2	.	.	TRBJ1-3	CASSLRGDRNTIYF	TGTGCCAGCAGTCTCCGGGGGGACAGAAACACCATATATTTT
TRBV6-1	TRBD1	.	TRBJ1-4	CATRTGAPDEKLFF	TGTGCCACGAGGACAGGGGCGCCGGATGAAAAACTGTTTTTT
TRBV28	.	.	TRBJ2-7	CASKRDTSYEQYF	TGTGCCAGCAAAAGGGACACCTCCTACGAGCAGTACTTC
TRBV4-1	.	.	TRBJ1-4	CASSQANSNEKLFF	TGCGCCAGCAGCCAAGCCAACTCTAATGAAAAACTGTTTTTT
TRBV27	TRBD1	.	TRBJ2-7	CATKPTGGSSYEQYF	TGTGCCACCAAACCGACAGGGGGCAGCTCCTACGAGCAGTACTTC
TRBV27	.	once	TRBJ2-7	CASSLSAGNNYEQYF	TGTGCCAGCAGTTTATCTGCGGGGAACAACTACGAGCAGTACTTC
TRBV18	.	.	TRBJ1-3	CASSPPGNTIYF	TGTGCCAGCTCACCACCCGGAAACACCATATATTTT
TRBV28	.	.	TRBJ2-7	CASSLISTAYEQYF	TGTGCCAGCAGTTTAATCTCAACTGCCTACGAGCAGTACTTC
TRBV19	TRBD1	.	TRBJ1-5	CASSIDGTVKNQPQHF	TGTGCCAGTAGTATAGACGGGACAGTCAAGAATCAGCCCCAGCATTTT
TRBV4-1	.	.	TRBJ2-5	CASSRLRGDETQYF	TGCGCCAGCAGCCGTCTAAGGGGGGACGAGACCCAGTACTTC
TRBV10-1	TRBD1	.	TRBJ2-5	CASSPGQGKGETQYF	TGCGCCAGCAGCCCGGGACAGGGGAAAGGAGAGACCCAGTACTTC
TRBV9	TRBD1	.	TRBJ2-4	CASSVGPGGNIQYF	TGTGCCAGCAGCGTAGGGCCAGGGGGAAACATTCAGTACTTC
TRBV7-2	.	.	TRBJ2-7	CASSRTDGRLWGEQYF	TGTGCCAGCAGCCGTACAGACGGGCGGCTGTGGGGCGAGCAGTACTTC
TRBV12-5	TRBD2	.	TRBJ2-3	CASGLTIAGGSADTQYF	TGTGCTAGTGGTTTGACAATAGCGGGAGGGAGTGCAGATACGCAGTATTTT
TRBV7-9	.	.	TRBJ2-5	CASSLPPQETQYF	TGTGCCAGCAGCTTACCCCCGCAAGAGACCCAGTACTTC
TRBV30	TRBD2	.	TRBJ2-7	CAWSPPGLGSYEQYF	TGTGCCTGGAGTCCTCCGGGACTAGGATCCTACGAGCAGTACTTC
TRBV28	TRBD1	.	TRBJ2-5	CASSDRDSPIQQETQYF	TGTGCCAGCAGTGACCGGGACAGCCCTATCCAGCAAGAGACCCAGTACTTC
TRBV6-5	TRBD1	.	TRBJ1-5	CASSGRGPGNQPQHF	TGTGCCAGCAGTGGAAGGGGGCCCGGCAATCAGCCCCAGCATTTT
TRBV29-1	.	.	TRBJ1-2	CSGAGAGYGYTF	TGCAGCGGGGCAGGGGCCGGCTATGGCTACACCTTC
TRBV28	.	.	TRBJ1-5	CASNPTRSRVNQPQHF	TGTGCCAGCAATCCGACGCGGTCCAGGGTAAATCAGCCCCAGCATTTT
TRBV29-1	.	.	TRBJ1-5	CSAAAGPDSNQPQHF	TGCAGCGCTGCCGCAGGGCCAGATAGCAATCAGCCCCAGCATTTT
TRBV5-1	TRBD2	.	TRBJ2-7	CASSSRPSGSSYEQYF	TGCGCCAGCAGCTCACGGCCTAGCGGCAGCTCCTACGAGCAGTACTTC
TRBV28	.	.	TRBJ2-7	CASTEPLRGYEQYF	TGTGCCAGCACCGAACCCCTTAGGGGCTACGAGCAGTACTTC
TRBV28	.	.	TRBJ2-5	CASSLGGVRETQYF	TGTGCCAGCAGTTTAGGGGGAGTTAGAGAGACCCAGTACTTC
TRBV10-1	.	.	TRBJ2-4	CASSGRRGRFGAKNIQYF	TGCGCCAGCAGTGGGAGGAGGGGGCGCTTTGGGGCCAAAAACATTCAGTACTTC
TRBV5-1	TRBD1	.	TRBJ2-7	CASSSMTGPYEQYF	TGCGCCAGCAGCTCAATGACAGGGCCCTACGAGCAGTACTTC
TRBV7-2	TRBD1	.	TRBJ2-7	CASSKQGPEQYF	TGTGCCAGCAGCAAACAGGGGCCCGAGCAGTACTTC
TRBV28	.	few	TRBJ1-1	CASSLKAHPRGAFF	TGTGCCAGCAGTTTAAAGGCTCATCCTCGGGGAGCTTTCTTT
TRBV4-2	TRBD2	.	TRBJ2-1	CASSLPGGTYNEQFF	TGTGCCAGCAGCCTGCCGGGGGGGACCTACAATGAGCAGTTCTTC
TRBV28	TRBD2	.	TRBJ2-1	CASRGQGLAGGSYNEQFF	TGTGCCAGCAGGGGGCAGGGACTAGCGGGAGGATCCTACAATGAGCAGTTCTTC
TRBV28	.	.	TRBJ2-1	CASRLVGSSYNEQFF	TGTGCCAGTCGCCTCGTTGGAAGCTCCTACAATGAGCAGTTCTTC
TRBV6-1	.	once	TRBJ1-3	CASSERGVGGNTIYF	TGTGCCAGCAGTGAACGGGGGGTTGGCGGAAACACCATATATTTT
TRBV4-1	.	.	TRBJ1-3	CASSHLTGSGGNTIYF	TGCGCCAGCAGCCACCTGACGGGGTCAGGAGGAAACACCATATATTTT
TRBV28	.	.	TRBJ2-1	CASSGPSGHNEQFF	TGTGCCAGCAGTGGTCCCAGCGGCCACAATGAGCAGTTCTTC
TRBV10-3	.	.	TRBJ2-5	CAISESVKQETQYF	TGTGCCATCAGTGAGTCGGTGAAGCAAGAGACCCAGTACTTC
TRBV4-2	.	.	TRBJ2-1	CASSQGDFYNEQFF	TGTGCCAGCAGCCAAGGTGACTTCTACAATGAGCAGTTCTTC
TRBV21-1	.	.	TRBJ2-5	CASRLADGEETQYF	TGTGCCAGCAGGCTAGCGGACGGCGAAGAGACCCAGTACTTC
TRBV5-1	.	.	TRBJ2-7	CASSLSRQVYSYEQYF	TGCGCCAGCAGCTTGAGTCGACAGGTTTACTCCTACGAGCAGTACTTC
TRBV9	.	.	TRBJ1-3	CASSPLTGSSGNTIYF	TGTGCCAGCAGCCCTTTAACAGGGTCCTCTGGAAACACCATATATTTT
TRBV6-5	.	.	TRBJ2-7	CASSSSSTYEQYF	TGTGCCAGCAGTTCCTCTTCTACCTACGAGCAGTACTTC
TRBV10-1	.	once	TRBJ1-1	CASSVSPRGTEAFF	TGCGCCAGCAGTGTTAGCCCCAGAGGCACTGAAGCTTTCTTT
TRBV11-2	TRBD2	.	TRBJ2-7	CASSYVAGAGYEQYF	TGTGCCAGCAGCTACGTAGCGGGAGCGGGGTACGAGCAGTACTTC
TRBV7-9	.	.	TRBJ1-1	CASSPIWRGTTEAFF	TGTGCCAGCAGCCCCATCTGGAGAGGGACCACTGAAGCTTTCTTT
TRBV28	.	once	TRBJ1-2	CASTTLGAGGYTF	TGTGCCAGCACCACATTGGGGGCAGGTGGCTACACCTTC